This TCR beta chain is drawn from a study of T cells after somatic rescue of genetic block. TCRdb keeps only in-frame clones here, not all; method: immunoSEQ multiplex PCR. The table lists under 8,500 clones, roughly 80% of them singletons. Germline CDR1 SNHLY, CDR2 FYNNEI. The CDR3 consists of 15 residues. The V segment lost 4 bases and the J segment 6 bases; nucleotides outside the gene matches: 7. This clonotype was obtained from a boy younger than 18. Sequencing was performed on peripheral blood mononuclear cells (PBMCs). The rearrangement uses TRBV2 and TRBJ2-1; TRBD2 aligns across 9 bases. CDR3 sequence: CASSVGVAGVNEQFF. The CDR3, as DNA: TGTGCCAGCAGTGTTGGGGTAGCGGGAGTCAATGAGCAGTTCTTC.